Following are 3 T cell receptor beta chains from one sample sequenced in a study of T-cell reconstitution after alpha-beta-depleted transplantation in children. Using unique molecular identifiers, the investigators prepared the TCRbeta library. TCRdb recomputed calls from the PCR reads with MiXCR, one row per CDR3 protein. Here the sample spans 700,000 to 950,000 distinct CDR3 sequences, around 15% being singletons. The sequencing used PBMCs, mostly from graft donor cells, collected 360 days after TCRalphabeta/CD19-depleted stem cell transplant. Receptors originate from a male patient aged 10 to 17 who had a stem cell transplant for acute lymphoblastic leukemia, so the T cells may come from the graft donor.

The chain's CDR3 is CASSKWETQYF. In DNA, the CDR3 is TGTGCCAGTAGTAAGTGGGAGACCCAGTACTTC. V and J are TRBV19 and TRBJ2-5; D is ambiguous. The CDR3 consists of 11 residues. Germline V gives CDR1 LNHDA, CDR2 SQIVND (reference sequence). The V end lost 4 bases, the J end lost 5 bases, and 5 bases lay between the germline ends.

The chain carries TRBV7-9 and TRBJ1-1, with D unclear. Per germline, CDR1 SEHNR and CDR2 FQNEAQ (reference sequence). V lost 5 bases, J lost 3 bases, and 13 bases lay in between. The CDR3 consists of 14 residues. CDR3 residues: CASSPLGIYTEAFF. CDR3 DNA: TGTGCCAGCAGCCCCCTGGGAATTTACACTGAAGCTTTCTTT.

This clonotype has just a few counts. The chain couples TRBV13 to TRBJ2-7, with 7 positions matching TRBD2. The CDR3 consists of 14 residues. Per the germline V gene, CDR1 is PRHDT and CDR2 is FYEKMQ (reference sequence). The ends lost 3 bases at V and 9 bases at J; junction bases unmatched: 11. The CDR3 nucleotides read TGTGCCAGCAGCTTTAGCGGGCCCCCAGGATTGCAGTACTTC. Translating gives CASSFSGPPGLQYF.